The 25 T cell receptor beta chains listed next were all sequenced from one sample in a study of shared clonotypes between healthy human individuals. Sequenced by immunoSEQ multiplex PCR; TCRdb stores in-frame clones only, minus some. This sample has fewer than 1.4 million clones; 70% to 80% occur once, and the top ten carry around 0.61%. Sequenced sample: memory CD4+ T cells from PBMCs. Subset of the sample: CD45RA-negative fraction. These receptors were taken from a man younger than 30 in good health. Some clones in this sample may be carry-over from other donors' samples.

Notes on this clone: Other DNA sequences within the sample encode an identical CDR3. The chain recombines TRBV9 with TRBJ1-1, with 8 nucleotides matching TRBD1. V was pared by 3 bases and J by 1 base, with 2 bases of the junction left unmatched. Germline V gene lookup returns CDR1 SGDLS and CDR2 YYNGEE. This CDR3 has 14 amino acids. The CDR3 sequence: CASSAGTGNTEAFF. CDR3 nucleotides: TGTGCCAGCAGCGCAGGGACAGGGAACACTGAAGCTTTCTTT.

As concerns this clone: This may arise from a read error, as a much more abundant clone is one base away. The chain joins TRBV5-4 to TRBJ2-3; 8 bases are a match to TRBD2. The CDR3 is made up of 14 amino acids. After removal of 0 bases from V and 4 bases from J, the junction contained 1 base not matched to a gene. Germline V gives CDR1 SGHNT, CDR2 YYREEE (reference sequence). CDR3: CASSLGLAPDTQYF. CDR3 DNA: TGTGCCAGCAGCTTGGGACTAGCGCCAGATACGCAGTATTTT.

This sequence joins TRBV6-6 and TRBJ1-3, with TRBD1 identical over 7 bases. V gave up 2 bases and J gave up 10 bases; unmatched junction bases: 2. The CDR3 is 12 residues long. Germline V lookup: CDR1 MNHNY, CDR2 SVGAGI (reference sequence). The CDR3 DNA reads TGTGCCAGCAGTTACGCAGGGGGTACCATATATTTT. Residues: CASSYAGGTIYF.

Regarding this clone: With a far larger clone one base away, a read error is the likely cause. This rearrangement joins TRBV29-1 to TRBJ1-1; D gene ambiguous. Germline-derived CDR1 and CDR2 are SQVTM and ANQGSEA. The CDR3 length is 13 residues. The chain's CDR3 is CSVAEGTNAEAFF. Here the CDR3 DNA reads TGCAGCGTTGCTGAGGGAACGAACGCTGAAGCTTTCTTT.

A word on this clone: The same CDR3 is also encoded by other DNA sequences in this sample. This sequence joins TRBV28 and TRBJ2-7; D gene ambiguous. Deletions cut 5 bases from V and 3 bases from J, with 11 bases between. CDR1 is MDHEN, CDR2 SYDVKM, per germline. CDR3 length: 13 amino acids. The chain's CDR3 is CASSLPGRYEQYF. The CDR3 coding sequence is TGTGCCAGCAGTCTGCCGGGTCGCTACGAGCAGTACTTC.

The sample holds a few counts of this clone. J is TRBJ2-3 and V is TRBV4-1, with TRBD2 matching over 14 bases. CDR3 size: 18 residues. After removal of 3 bases from V and 4 bases from J, the junction contained 9 bases not matched to a gene. CDR1 is MGHRA and CDR2 is YSYEKL in the germline V gene. The CDR3 nucleotides are TGCGCCAGCAGCCATGACCAGGGACTAGCGGGAGTTGCAGATACGCAGTATTTT. Its translation: CASSHDQGLAGVADTQYF.

This rearrangement joins TRBV15 to TRBJ2-1; 8 nucleotides line up with TRBD1. Germline loops: CDR1 LNHNV, CDR2 YYDKDF (reference sequence). The CDR3 is made up of 14 amino acids. Trimming removed 2 bases from V and 6 bases from J; junction bases left unmatched: 3. In DNA form, the CDR3 reads TGTGCCACCAGCAGACCCACAGGGGGCAATGAGCAGTTCTTC. This sequence encodes CATSRPTGGNEQFF.

The chain joins TRBV12-5 to TRBJ1-1; D is perhaps TRBD1 (5 bases). Germline V gene lookup returns CDR1 LGHNT and CDR2 FRNRAP. The CDR3 consists of 14 residues. V was shortened by 2 bases and J by 4 bases, with 11 bases between the two germline ends. CDR3 in amino acids: CASGLTGAPTEAFF. For the CDR3, the DNA is TGTGCTAGTGGTTTGACCGGGGCCCCCACTGAAGCTTTCTTT.

The chain uses TRBV11-2 and TRBJ2-2, with TRBD2 matching 9 bases. CDR1 and CDR2 (germline): SGHAT, FQNNGV. The CDR3 runs 15 residues. V dropped 6 bases and J dropped 5; count of bases not matched to a gene: 7. The CDR3 spells CASSHSGSNTGELFF. The DNA of the CDR3 is TGTGCCAGCAGTCATAGCGGGAGTAATACCGGGGAGCTGTTTTTT.

In this sample, this clone turned up a few times. J is TRBJ2-1 and V is TRBV5-1; D uncertain. With 4 bases removed from V and 5 bases from J, the gap between germline ends came to 16 bases. The CDR3 totals 15 residues. Germline V CDR1 and CDR2: SGHRS, YFSETQ. The CDR3 region has the DNA TGCGCCAGCAGCCCGTTATTATCCGGTAACAATGAGCAGTTCTTC. This encodes CASSPLLSGNNEQFF. Complete variable domain (other parts from reference TRBV5-1 and TRBJ2-1): KAGVTQTPRYLIKTRGQQVTLSCSPISGHRSVSWYQQTPGQGLQFLFEYFSETQRNKGNFPGRFSGRQFSNSRSEMNVSTLELGDSALYLCASSPLLSGNNEQFFGPGTRLTVL.

This chain connects TRBV11-2 to TRBJ1-2; D unclear. The CDR3 totals 13 residues. V lost 5 bases and J lost 2, with 9 bases in between. CDR1 SGHAT and CDR2 FQNNGV come from the germline V gene. The CDR3: CASSEGRNYGYTF. In nucleotides, the CDR3 is TGTGCCAGCAGCGAGGGCAGGAACTATGGCTACACCTTC.

J is TRBJ2-5 and V is TRBV2; D is uncertain. Germline values: CDR1 SNHLY, CDR2 FYNNEI. Trimming removed 8 bases from V and 0 bases from J, with 16 bases in between. The CDR3 runs to 15 residues. The CDR3 region is CASSFVLSYQETQYF. The CDR3 DNA sequence: TGTGCCAGCTCCTTCGTACTTAGCTACCAAGAGACCCAGTACTTC.

J is TRBJ2-1 and V is TRBV11-3; 7 nucleotides align to TRBD2. In germline, CDR1 is SGHNT, CDR2 YENEEA. V gave up 4 bases and J gave up 5 bases; unmatched junction bases: 8. The CDR3 runs to 15 residues. CDR3 sequence: CASSSGGLSNNEQFF. The CDR3 region has the DNA TGTGCCAGCAGCTCGGGGGGACTTTCTAACAATGAGCAGTTCTTC.

The V gene is TRBV5-1, the J gene TRBJ2-2; tentatively, D is TRBD1 (6 bases). Germline V gives CDR1 SGHRS, CDR2 YFSETQ. V was shortened by 5 bases and J by 2 bases, with 10 bases between the two germline ends. CDR3 size: 14 residues. The CDR3 DNA is TGCGCCAGCAGAAAGGGGGACAACACCGGGGAGCTGTTTTTT. It codes for CASRKGDNTGELFF.

This clone was counted only a few times. The rearrangement joins TRBV19 to TRBJ2-3; 10 bases are a match to TRBD2. V lost 3 bases, J lost 0 bases, and 3 bases stayed unmatched. The CDR3 length is 16 residues. Looked up from germline, CDR1 is LNHDA and CDR2 is SQIVND (reference sequence). The CDR3: CASSMGTSASTDTQYF. CDR3 bases: TGTGCCAGTAGTATGGGGACTAGCGCTAGCACAGATACGCAGTATTTT. Supplemented by reference TRBV19 and TRBJ2-3, the full variable domain reads DGGITQSPKYLFRKEGQNVTLSCEQNLNHDAMYWYRQDPGQGLRLIYYSQIVNDFQKGDIAEGYSVSREKKESFPLTVTSAQKNPTAFYLCASSMGTSASTDTQYFGPGTRLTVL.

The gene calls are TRBV11-2 and TRBJ2-5; no definite D call. This CDR3 contains 13 residues. V lost 2 bases and J lost 1, with 5 bases in between. CDR1 and CDR2 (germline): SGHAT, FQNNGV. The CDR3 DNA reads TGTGCCAGCAGCTTACGATTCCAAGAGACCCAGTACTTC. Amino acids: CASSLRFQETQYF.

This chain links TRBV7-3 with TRBJ2-1; D may match TRBD1 or TRBD2 (5 bases each). V was pared by 0 bases and J by 5 bases, with 8 bases between. The CDR3 extends over 14 amino acids. Germline values: CDR1 SGHTA, CDR2 FQGTGA. CDR3 bases: TGTGCCAGCAGCTTAACTTGGGGGAACAATGAGCAGTTCTTC. It yields the protein CASSLTWGNNEQFF. The entire variable domain, with the rest obtained from reference TRBV7-3 and TRBJ2-1, is as follows: GAGVSQTPSNKVTEKGKYVELRCDPISGHTALYWYRQSLGQGPEFLIYFQGTGAADDSGLPNDRFFAVRPEGSVSTLKIQRTERGDSAVYLCASSLTWGNNEQFFGPGTRLTVL.

The chain employs TRBV6-5 and TRBJ1-5; D call uncertain. Trimming shortened V by 4 bases and J by 9 bases, and 7 bases separated the two germline ends. Per germline, CDR1 MNHEY and CDR2 SVGAGI. The CDR3 sequence is 11 residues long. CDR3 region: CASSSQWPQHF. Here the CDR3 DNA reads TGTGCCAGCAGTTCGCAGTGGCCCCAGCATTTT.

There are a few counts of this clone. Other DNA sequences in this specimen translate into the identical CDR3. The chain is built from TRBV18 and TRBJ1-4, with no clear D. The CDR3 consists of 14 residues. Trimming shortened V by 1 base and J by 0 bases, and 3 bases separated the two germline ends. Germline V gives CDR1 KGHSH, CDR2 LQKENI. The chain's CDR3 is CASSPRATNEKLFF. CDR3 coding DNA: TGTGCCAGCTCACCACGGGCAACTAATGAAAAACTGTTTTTT.

The chain employs TRBV6-6 and TRBJ2-3; D is possibly TRBD2 (5 bases). This CDR3 region has 13 residues. Germline V gene lookup returns CDR1 MNHNY and CDR2 SVGAGI (reference sequence). The V gene lost 0 bases and the J gene lost 6 bases, with 7 bases spanning the gap. DNA of the CDR3: TGTGCCAGCAGTTACTCCCGCGGGGATACGCAGTATTTT. Its translation is CASSYSRGDTQYF.

CDR3 in amino acids: CASSIVSTLNSYEQYF. The CDR3 DNA reads as TGTGCCAGTAGTATAGTCTCCACCTTAAACTCCTACGAGCAGTACTTC. The V call is TRBV19, the J call TRBJ2-7; D not resolved. The CDR3 totals 16 residues. Per germline, CDR1 LNHDA and CDR2 SQIVND (reference sequence). Trimming pared 1 base from V and 0 bases from J, leaving 13 bases between.

CDR3 loop: CASSLGPGRNTEAFF. The CDR3 nucleotides read TGTGCCAGCAGCTTGGGTCCCGGGCGGAACACTGAAGCTTTCTTT. The rearrangement links TRBV7-2 to TRBJ1-1, with D uncertain. This CDR3 comprises 15 residues. Trimming left V 3 bases short and J 1 base short, with 12 bases between. The germline V gene encodes CDR1 SGHTA and CDR2 FQGNSA.

The V and J genes are TRBV7-3 and TRBJ2-2, with 8 bases that match TRBD1. Germline assignment: CDR1 SGHTA and CDR2 FQGTGA. Trimming removed 6 bases from V and 7 bases from J; junction bases left unmatched: 10. CDR3 length: 15 amino acids. DNA for the CDR3: TGTGCCAGCAGTCAACAGGGGGGAACTTTCGGGGAGCTGTTTTTT. Translation: CASSQQGGTFGELFF.

The chain is built from TRBV27 and TRBJ2-7, with 7 bases matching TRBD1. The CDR3 has 15 residues. Germline CDR1 is MNHEY and CDR2 is SMNVEV (reference sequence). Trimming at V came to 4 bases and at J to 4 bases, leaving 10 bases not matched to a gene. The CDR3 coding sequence is TGTGCCAGCAGTTCTTCCCGGGACAGCTCTTACGAGCAGTACTTC. The encoded protein is CASSSSRDSSYEQYF.

The V gene is TRBV5-4, the J gene TRBJ2-7; perhaps TRBD1 as D (6 bases). Germline V gene lookup returns CDR1 SGHNT and CDR2 YYREEE (reference sequence). CDR3 length: 14 amino acids. Trimming took 3 bases from V and 5 from J, leaving 15 bases between them. This chain's CDR3 is CASSSPTGKHEQYF. The CDR3 region has the DNA TGTGCCAGCAGCTCCCCAACAGGGAAGCACGAGCAGTACTTC.